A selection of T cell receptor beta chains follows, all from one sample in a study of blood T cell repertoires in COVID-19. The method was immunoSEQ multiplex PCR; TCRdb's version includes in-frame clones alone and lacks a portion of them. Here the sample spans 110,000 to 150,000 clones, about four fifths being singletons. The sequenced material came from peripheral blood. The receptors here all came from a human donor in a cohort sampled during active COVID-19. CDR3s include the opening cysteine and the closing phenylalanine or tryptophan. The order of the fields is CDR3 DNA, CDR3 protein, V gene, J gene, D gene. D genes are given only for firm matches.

DNA: TGTGCCAGCAGCTCAGACAGTCCCTACGAGCAGTACTTC
CDR3: CASSSDSPYEQYF
V: TRBV11-2
J: TRBJ2-7
D: .

DNA: TGTGCCAGCAGCGTACTGGGACAGAACACTGAAGCTTTCTTT
CDR3: CASSVLGQNTEAFF
V: TRBV9
J: TRBJ1-1
D: .

DNA: TGTGCCAGCAGCCAAATCGGGACAGCCGAAGAGACCCAGTACTTC
CDR3: CASSQIGTAEETQYF
V: TRBV3-1/TRBV3-2
J: TRBJ2-5
D: TRBD1

DNA: TGTGCCAGCAGCGACCAGGGACAGGTCCCCGGGGAGCTGTTTTTT
CDR3: CASSDQGQVPGELFF
V: TRBV5-4
J: TRBJ2-2
D: TRBD1

DNA: TGTGCCAGCCTTCCGGGACAGGGCGCGAATAATTCACCCCTCCACTTT
CDR3: CASLPGQGANNSPLHF
V: TRBV28
J: TRBJ1-6
D: TRBD1

DNA: TGTGCCAGCAGCCCTGACAGGGCGTCTGGAAACACCATATATTTT
CDR3: CASSPDRASGNTIYF
V: TRBV9
J: TRBJ1-3
D: TRBD1

DNA: TGTGCCAGCAGGCAGGGGGCGCGGAACTATGGCTACACCTTC
CDR3: CASRQGARNYGYTF
V: TRBV6-5
J: TRBJ1-2
D: TRBD1

DNA: TGTGCCAGTAGTAAGCCCGTCCCCTACAATGAGCAGTTCTTC
CDR3: CASSKPVPYNEQFF
V: TRBV6-5
J: TRBJ2-1
D: .

DNA: TGTGCCATCAGCAGAGTGGGACAGAAGGATCAGCCCCAGCATTTT
CDR3: CAISRVGQKDQPQHF
V: TRBV10-3
J: TRBJ1-5
D: TRBD1

DNA: TGCGCCAGCAGCTTGCCCGGGGGAGAGACCCAGTACTTC
CDR3: CASSLPGGETQYF
V: TRBV5-1
J: TRBJ2-5
D: .

DNA: TGTGCCAGCAGCTTAGGCCAGGGTGGGTTTCAGCCCCAGCATTTT
CDR3: CASSLGQGGFQPQHF
V: TRBV11-2
J: TRBJ1-5
D: .

DNA: TGCGCCAGCAGCTTGGAAGCAGGGACCTACGAGCAGTACTTC
CDR3: CASSLEAGTYEQYF
V: TRBV5-1
J: TRBJ2-7
D: .